The sequence of this T cell receptor beta chain was determined in a study of cytomegalovirus exposure and HLA in healthy donors. This clone was seen more than once but under ten times. The target antigen is unknown. Germline V gene data show CDR1 as SGHAT and CDR2 as FQNNGV. Unmatched junction bases numbered 5, after V lost 1 base and J lost 2 bases. This CDR3 is 16 amino acids long. The PCR made use of 60 Vbeta and 13 Jbeta primers. Method: immunoSEQ multiplex PCR; TCRdb's copy keeps in-frame clones and lacks some. This table holds about 160,000 clones, less than 80% found once. Study observations and caveats: The study put under 200 TCR beta chains on its list as cytomegalovirus-associated. One cluster of highly shared sequence variants probably arose as a sequencing artifact. V- and J-gene trimming of TCR beta was linked (in a later analysis) to a missense DCLRE1C variant.

Sequencing input: PBMCs. The chain recombines TRBV11-2 with TRBJ2-3, with 8 nucleotides matching TRBD1. The sequence was collected from a man in his forties in good health and CMV-seronegative. The CDR3 protein is CASSLGQGAATDTQYF. The CDR3 region has the DNA TGTGCCAGCAGCTTAGGGCAGGGGGCCGCCACAGATACGCAGTATTTT.